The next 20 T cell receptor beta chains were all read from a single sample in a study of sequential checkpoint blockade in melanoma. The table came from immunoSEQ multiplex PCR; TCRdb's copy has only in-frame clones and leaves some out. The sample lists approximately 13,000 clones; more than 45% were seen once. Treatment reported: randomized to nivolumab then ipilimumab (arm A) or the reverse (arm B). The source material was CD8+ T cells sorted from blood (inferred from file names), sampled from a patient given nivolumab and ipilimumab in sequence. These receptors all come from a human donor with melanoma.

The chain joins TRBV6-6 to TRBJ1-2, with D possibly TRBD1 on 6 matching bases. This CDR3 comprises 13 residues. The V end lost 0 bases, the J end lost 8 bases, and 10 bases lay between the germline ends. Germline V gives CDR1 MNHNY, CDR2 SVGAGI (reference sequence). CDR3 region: CASSYSQGWGYTF. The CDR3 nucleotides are TGTGCCAGCAGTTACTCACAGGGTTGGGGCTACACCTTC.

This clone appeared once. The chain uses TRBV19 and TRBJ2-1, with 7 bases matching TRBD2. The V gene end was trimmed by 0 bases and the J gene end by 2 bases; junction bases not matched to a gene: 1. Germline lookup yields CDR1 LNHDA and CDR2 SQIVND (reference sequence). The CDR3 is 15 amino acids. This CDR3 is CASSIEAGPYNEQFF. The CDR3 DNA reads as TGTGCCAGTAGTATAGAAGCGGGACCCTACAATGAGCAGTTCTTC.

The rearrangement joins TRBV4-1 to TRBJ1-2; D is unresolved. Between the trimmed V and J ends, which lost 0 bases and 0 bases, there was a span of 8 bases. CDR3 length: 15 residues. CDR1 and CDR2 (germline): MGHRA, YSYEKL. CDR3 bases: TGCGCCAGCAGCCAAGATAGAGGAGCTAACTATGGCTACACCTTC. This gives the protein CASSQDRGANYGYTF.

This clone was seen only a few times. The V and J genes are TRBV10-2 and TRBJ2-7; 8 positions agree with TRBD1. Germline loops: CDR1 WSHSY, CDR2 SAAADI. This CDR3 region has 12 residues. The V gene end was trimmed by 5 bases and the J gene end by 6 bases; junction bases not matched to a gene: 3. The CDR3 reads CASSPGGGEQYF. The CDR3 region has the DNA TGCGCCAGCAGTCCAGGGGGCGGCGAGCAGTACTTC.

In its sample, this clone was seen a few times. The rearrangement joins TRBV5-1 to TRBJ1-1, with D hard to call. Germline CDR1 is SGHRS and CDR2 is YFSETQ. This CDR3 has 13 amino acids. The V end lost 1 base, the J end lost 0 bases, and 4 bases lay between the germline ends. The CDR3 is CASSLRLNTEAFF. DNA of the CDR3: TGCGCCAGCAGCTTGCGTTTGAACACTGAAGCTTTCTTT.

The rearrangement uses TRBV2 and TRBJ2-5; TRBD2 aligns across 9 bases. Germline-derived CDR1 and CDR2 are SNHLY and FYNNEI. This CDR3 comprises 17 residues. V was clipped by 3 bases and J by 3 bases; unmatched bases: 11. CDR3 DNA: TGTGCCAGCAGTGAGAGAAGGATAGCGGGGGCTGAAGAGACCCAGTACTTC. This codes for CASSERRIAGAEETQYF.

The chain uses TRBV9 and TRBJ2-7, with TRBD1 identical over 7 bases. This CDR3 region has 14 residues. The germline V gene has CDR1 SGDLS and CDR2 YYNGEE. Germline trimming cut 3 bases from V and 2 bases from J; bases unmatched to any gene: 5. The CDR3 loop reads CASSGSGTAYEQYF. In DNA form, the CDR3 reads TGTGCCAGCAGCGGTTCCGGGACAGCCTACGAGCAGTACTTC.

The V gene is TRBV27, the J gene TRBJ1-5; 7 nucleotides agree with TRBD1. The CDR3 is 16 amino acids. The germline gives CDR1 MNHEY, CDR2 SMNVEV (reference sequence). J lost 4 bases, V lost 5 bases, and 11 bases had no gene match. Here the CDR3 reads CASSPLGDRVNQPQHF. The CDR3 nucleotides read TGTGCCAGCAGTCCCCTCGGAGACAGGGTTAATCAGCCCCAGCATTTT.

CDR3: CASSLGLQGGEQYF. CDR3 coding DNA: TGTGCCAGCAGCTTAGGTCTACAGGGGGGCGAGCAGTACTTC. This rearrangement joins TRBV7-9 to TRBJ2-7, with 8 bases that match TRBD1. The germline gives CDR1 SEHNR, CDR2 FQNEAQ (reference sequence). V lost 1 base, J lost 6 bases, and 5 bases stayed unmatched. This CDR3 has 14 amino acids.

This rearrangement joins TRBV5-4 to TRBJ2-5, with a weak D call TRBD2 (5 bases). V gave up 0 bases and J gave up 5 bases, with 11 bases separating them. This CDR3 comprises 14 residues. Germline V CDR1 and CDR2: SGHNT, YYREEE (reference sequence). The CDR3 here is CASSLGAEVETQYF. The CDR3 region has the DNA TGTGCCAGCAGCTTGGGGGCGGAGGTGGAGACCCAGTACTTC.

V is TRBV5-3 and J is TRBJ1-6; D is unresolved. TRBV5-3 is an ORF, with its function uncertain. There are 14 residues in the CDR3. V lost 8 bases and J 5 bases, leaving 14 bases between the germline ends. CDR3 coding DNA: TGTGCCAGCAGCCCCGACACGAATAATTCACCCCTCCACTTT. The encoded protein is CASSPDTNNSPLHF.

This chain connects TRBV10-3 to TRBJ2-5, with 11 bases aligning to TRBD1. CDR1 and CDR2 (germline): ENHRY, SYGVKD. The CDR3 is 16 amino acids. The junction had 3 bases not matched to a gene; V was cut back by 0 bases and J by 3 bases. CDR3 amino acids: CAISESGTGGKETQYF. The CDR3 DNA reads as TGTGCCATCAGTGAGTCGGGGACAGGGGGAAAAGAGACCCAGTACTTC.

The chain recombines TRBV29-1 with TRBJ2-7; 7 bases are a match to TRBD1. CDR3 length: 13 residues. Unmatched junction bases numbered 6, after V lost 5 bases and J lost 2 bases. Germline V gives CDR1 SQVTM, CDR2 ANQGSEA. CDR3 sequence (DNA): TGCAGCGTTTACTCCGGGACAGCCTACGAGCAGTACTTC. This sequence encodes CSVYSGTAYEQYF.

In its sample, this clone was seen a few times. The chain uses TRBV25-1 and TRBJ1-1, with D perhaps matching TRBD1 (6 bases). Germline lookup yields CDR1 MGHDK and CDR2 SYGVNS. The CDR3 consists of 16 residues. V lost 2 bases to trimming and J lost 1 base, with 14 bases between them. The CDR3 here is CASSEGGNRANTEAFF. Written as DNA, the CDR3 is TGTGCCAGCAGTGAAGGGGGAAACAGGGCGAACACTGAAGCTTTCTTT.

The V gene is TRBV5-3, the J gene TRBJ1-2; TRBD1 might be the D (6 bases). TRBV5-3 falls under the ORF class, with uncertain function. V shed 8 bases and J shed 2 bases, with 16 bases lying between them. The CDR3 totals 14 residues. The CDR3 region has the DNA TGTGCCAGCAGCCTCACAGGGCAGAACTATGGCTACACCTTC. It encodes CASSLTGQNYGYTF.

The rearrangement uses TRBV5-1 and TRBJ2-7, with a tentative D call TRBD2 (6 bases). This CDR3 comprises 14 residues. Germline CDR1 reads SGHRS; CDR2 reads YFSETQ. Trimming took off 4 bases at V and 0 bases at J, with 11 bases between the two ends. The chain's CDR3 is CASSRGTGSYEQYF. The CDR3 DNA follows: TGCGCCAGCAGCCGCGGGACTGGCTCCTACGAGCAGTACTTC.

The CDR3 DNA reads TGTGCCAGCAGTGAAATCTACGGGAACACCGGGGAGCTGTTTTTT. Its translation: CASSEIYGNTGELFF. The rearrangement joins TRBV6-1 to TRBJ2-2; D call uncertain. This CDR3 region has 15 residues. V lost 2 bases and J lost 1, with 8 bases in between. The germline CDR1 and CDR2 sequences are MNHNS and SASEGT.

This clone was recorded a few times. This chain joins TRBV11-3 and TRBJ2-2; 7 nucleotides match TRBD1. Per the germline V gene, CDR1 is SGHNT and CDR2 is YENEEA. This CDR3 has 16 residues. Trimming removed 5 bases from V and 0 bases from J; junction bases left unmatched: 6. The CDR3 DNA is TGTGCCAGCAGCCCGAGGACAGGAGCGAACACCGGGGAGCTGTTTTTT. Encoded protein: CASSPRTGANTGELFF. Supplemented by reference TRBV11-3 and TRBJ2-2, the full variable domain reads EAGVVQSPRYKIIEKKQPVAFWCNPISGHNTLYWYLQNLGQGPELLIRYENEEAVDDSQLPKDRFSAERLKGVDSTLKIQPAELGDSAVYLCASSPRTGANTGELFFGEGSRLTVL.

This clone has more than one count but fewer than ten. The DNA of the CDR3 is TGTGCCAGTAGTATTACCCACAGTTCCTACGAGCAGTACTTC. This gives the protein CASSITHSSYEQYF. The chain has TRBV19 and TRBJ2-7; D uncertain. V was cut by 3 bases and J by 1 base, with 10 bases left in between. Germline CDR1 is LNHDA and CDR2 is SQIVND (reference sequence). The CDR3 has 14 residues.

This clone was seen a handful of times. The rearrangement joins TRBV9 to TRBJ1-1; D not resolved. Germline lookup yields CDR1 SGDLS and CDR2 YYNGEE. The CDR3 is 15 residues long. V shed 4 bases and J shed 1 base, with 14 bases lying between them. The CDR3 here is CASSPQAEQNTEAFF. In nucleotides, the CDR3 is TGTGCCAGCAGCCCCCAGGCAGAGCAGAACACTGAAGCTTTCTTT.